Here is one T cell receptor beta chain with its context. Its antigen is currently unknown. Germline CDR1 is MNHNS and CDR2 is SASEGT. The V end lost 4 bases, the J end lost 2 bases, and 12 bases lay between the germline ends. This CDR3 spans 14 amino acids. The entry originates in a study of cytomegalovirus exposure and HLA in healthy donors. Points from the study as a whole: Reportedly, a later analysis found an Asian-associated ancestry cluster had fewer N-insertions than the roughly 700-donor mean. Highest at DRB1 and lowest at HLA-C, TCR association rates differed among HLA loci in a later analysis.

Both 60 Vbeta primers and 13 Jbeta primers went into the PCR. The protocol was immunoSEQ multiplex PCR, while the TCRdb copy is restricted to in-frame clones and leaves out a portion. Found here are about 98,000 clones, roughly 80% of them singletons; the top ten hold roughly 9.6%. The TCR comes from a male donor in good health and CMV-seropositive. Sequencing was performed on PBMCs. The gene calls are TRBV6-1 and TRBJ2-7, with D possibly matching TRBD1 (6 bases). CDR3 residues: CASSGPTGPYEQYF. Here the CDR3 DNA reads TGTGCCAGCAGTGGACCGACAGGACCCTACGAGCAGTACTTC.